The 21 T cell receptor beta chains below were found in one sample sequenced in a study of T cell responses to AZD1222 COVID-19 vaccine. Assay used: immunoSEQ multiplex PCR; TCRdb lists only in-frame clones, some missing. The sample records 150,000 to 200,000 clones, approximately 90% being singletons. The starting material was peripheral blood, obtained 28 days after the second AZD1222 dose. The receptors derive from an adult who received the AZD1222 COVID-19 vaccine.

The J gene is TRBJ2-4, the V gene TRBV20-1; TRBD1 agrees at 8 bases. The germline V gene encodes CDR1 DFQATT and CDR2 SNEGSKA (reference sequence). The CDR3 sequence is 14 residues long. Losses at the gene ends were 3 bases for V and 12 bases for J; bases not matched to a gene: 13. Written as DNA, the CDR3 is TGCAGTGCTAGTTCGGGACAGGCAGGGACGGGTCAGTACTTC. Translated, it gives CSASSGQAGTGQYF.

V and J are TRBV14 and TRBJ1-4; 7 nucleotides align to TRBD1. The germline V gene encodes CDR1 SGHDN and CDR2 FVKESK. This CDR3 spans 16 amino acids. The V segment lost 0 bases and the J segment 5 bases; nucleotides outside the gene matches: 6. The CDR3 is CASSQELTGYNEKLFF. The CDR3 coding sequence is TGTGCCAGCAGCCAAGAGCTGACAGGGTACAATGAAAAACTGTTTTTT.

The CDR3 protein is CASSPGQTTQPSYNEQFF. Here the CDR3 DNA reads TGTGCCAGCTCACCCGGCCAGACCACCCAGCCTTCCTACAATGAGCAGTTCTTC. The chain couples TRBV18 to TRBJ2-1; D uncertain. V shed 3 bases and J shed 1 base, with 19 bases lying between them. This CDR3 comprises 18 residues. The V gene's germline CDR1 is KGHSH and CDR2 LQKENI.

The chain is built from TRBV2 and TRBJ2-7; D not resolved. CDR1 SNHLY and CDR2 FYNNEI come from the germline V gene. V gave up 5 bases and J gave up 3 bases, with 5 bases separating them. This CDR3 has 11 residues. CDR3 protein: CASSPNYEQYF. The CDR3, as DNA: TGTGCCAGCAGTCCCAACTACGAGCAGTACTTC.

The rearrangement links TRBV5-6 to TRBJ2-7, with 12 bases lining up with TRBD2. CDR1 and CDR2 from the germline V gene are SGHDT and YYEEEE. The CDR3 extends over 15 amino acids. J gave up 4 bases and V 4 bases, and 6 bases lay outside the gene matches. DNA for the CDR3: TGTGCCAGCAGCCCAGTGACTAGCGGGGGATACGAGCAGTACTTC. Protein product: CASSPVTSGGYEQYF.

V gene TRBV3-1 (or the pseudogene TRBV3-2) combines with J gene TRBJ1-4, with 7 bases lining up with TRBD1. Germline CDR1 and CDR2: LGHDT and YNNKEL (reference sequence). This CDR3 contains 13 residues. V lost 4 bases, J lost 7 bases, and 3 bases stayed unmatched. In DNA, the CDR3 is TGTGCCAGCAGCCTCAGACAGGGTGAAAAACTGTTTTTT. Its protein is CASSLRQGEKLFF.

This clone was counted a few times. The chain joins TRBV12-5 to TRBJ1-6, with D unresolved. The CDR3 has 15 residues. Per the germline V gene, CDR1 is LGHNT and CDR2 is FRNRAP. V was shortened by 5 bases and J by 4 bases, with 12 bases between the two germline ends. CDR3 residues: CASGPGQEYNSPLHF. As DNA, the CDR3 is TGTGCTAGTGGTCCCGGCCAGGAGTATAATTCACCCCTCCACTTT.

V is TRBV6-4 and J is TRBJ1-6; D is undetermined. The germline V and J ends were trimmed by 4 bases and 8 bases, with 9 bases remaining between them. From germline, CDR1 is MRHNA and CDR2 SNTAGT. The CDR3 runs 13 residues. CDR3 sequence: CASSAGRDSPLHF. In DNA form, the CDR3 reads TGTGCCAGCAGTGCCGGACGGGATTCACCCCTCCACTTT.

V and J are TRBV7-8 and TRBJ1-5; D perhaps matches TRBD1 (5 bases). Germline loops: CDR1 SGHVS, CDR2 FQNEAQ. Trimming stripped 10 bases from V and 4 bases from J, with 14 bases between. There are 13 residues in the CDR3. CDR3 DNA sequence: TGTGCCACCTCTCAAGACAGAAATCAGCCCCAGCATTTT. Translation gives CATSQDRNQPQHF.

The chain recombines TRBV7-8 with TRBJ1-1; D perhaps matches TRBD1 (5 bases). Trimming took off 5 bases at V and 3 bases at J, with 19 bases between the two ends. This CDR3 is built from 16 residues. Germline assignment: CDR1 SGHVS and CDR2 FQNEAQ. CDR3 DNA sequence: TGTGCCAGCAGCCGTTATTCGGGCAGGGCTTACACTGAAGCTTTCTTT. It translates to CASSRYSGRAYTEAFF.

The DNA for the CDR3 is TGTGCCAGCAAGGGACCTTACACAGATACGCAGTATTTT. It codes for CASKGPYTDTQYF. The V and J genes are TRBV27 and TRBJ2-3; D may correspond to TRBD1 or TRBD2 (5 bases each). Germline V gene lookup returns CDR1 MNHEY and CDR2 SMNVEV (reference sequence). CDR3 length equals 13 residues. Trimming left V 7 bases short and J 2 bases short, with 10 bases between.

CDR3 residues: CASGGQLQGGGPYNEQFF. CDR3 sequence (DNA): TGTGCCAGCGGTGGTCAGCTCCAGGGAGGGGGTCCCTACAATGAGCAGTTCTTC. The V gene is TRBV3-1 (or the pseudogene TRBV3-2), the J gene TRBJ2-1; possibly TRBD2 for D (7 bases). The germline V and J ends were trimmed by 8 bases and 2 bases, with 25 bases remaining between them. The V gene's germline CDR1 is LGHDT and CDR2 YNNKEL (reference sequence). This CDR3 is built from 18 residues.

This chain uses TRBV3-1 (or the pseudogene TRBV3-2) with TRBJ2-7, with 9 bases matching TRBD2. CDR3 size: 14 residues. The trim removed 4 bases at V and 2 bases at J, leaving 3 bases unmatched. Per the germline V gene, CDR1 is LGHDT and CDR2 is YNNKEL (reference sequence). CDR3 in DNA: TGTGCCAGCAGCCGACAGCGGGGGGCCTACGAGCAGTACTTC. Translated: CASSRQRGAYEQYF.

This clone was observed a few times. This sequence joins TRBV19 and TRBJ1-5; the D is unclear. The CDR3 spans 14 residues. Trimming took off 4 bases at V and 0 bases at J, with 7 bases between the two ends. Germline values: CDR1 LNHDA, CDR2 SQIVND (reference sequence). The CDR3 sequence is CASSTVNSNQPQHF. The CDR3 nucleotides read TGTGCCAGTAGTACTGTAAATAGCAATCAGCCCCAGCATTTT. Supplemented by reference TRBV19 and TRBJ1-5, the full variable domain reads DGGITQSPKYLFRKEGQNVTLSCEQNLNHDAMYWYRQDPGQGLRLIYYSQIVNDFQKGDIAEGYSVSREKKESFPLTVTSAQKNPTAFYLCASSTVNSNQPQHFGDGTRLSIL.

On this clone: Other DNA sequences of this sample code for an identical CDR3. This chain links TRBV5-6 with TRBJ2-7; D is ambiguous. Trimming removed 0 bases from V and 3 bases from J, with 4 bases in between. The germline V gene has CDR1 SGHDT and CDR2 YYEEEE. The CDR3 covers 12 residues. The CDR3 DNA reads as TGTGCCAGCAGCTTGGGGGGCTACGAGCAGTACTTC. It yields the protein CASSLGGYEQYF.

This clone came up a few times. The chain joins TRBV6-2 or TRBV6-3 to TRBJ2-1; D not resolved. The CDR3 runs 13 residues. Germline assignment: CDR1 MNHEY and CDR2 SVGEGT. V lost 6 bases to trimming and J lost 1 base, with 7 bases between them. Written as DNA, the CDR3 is TGTGCCAGCAGCTTTGTGTCCTACAATGAGCAGTTCTTC. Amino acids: CASSFVSYNEQFF.

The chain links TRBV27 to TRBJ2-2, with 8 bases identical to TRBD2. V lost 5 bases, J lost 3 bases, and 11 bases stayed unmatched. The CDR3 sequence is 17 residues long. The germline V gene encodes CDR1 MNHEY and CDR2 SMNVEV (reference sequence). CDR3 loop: CASSPVAGRKHTGELFF. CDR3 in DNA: TGTGCCAGCAGTCCTGTAGCGGGGAGAAAGCACACCGGGGAGCTGTTTTTT.

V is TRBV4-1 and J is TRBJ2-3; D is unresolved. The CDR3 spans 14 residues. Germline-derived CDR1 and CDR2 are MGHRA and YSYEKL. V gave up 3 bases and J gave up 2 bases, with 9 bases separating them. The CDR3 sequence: CASSQGLPTDTQYF. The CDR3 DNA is TGCGCCAGCAGCCAGGGTTTACCCACAGATACGCAGTATTTT.

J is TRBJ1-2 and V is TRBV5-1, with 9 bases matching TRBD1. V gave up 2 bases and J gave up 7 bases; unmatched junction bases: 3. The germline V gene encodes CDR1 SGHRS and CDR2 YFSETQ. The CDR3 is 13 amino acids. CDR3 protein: CASSLETGGGYTF. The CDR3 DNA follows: TGCGCCAGCAGCTTAGAGACAGGGGGTGGCTACACCTTC.

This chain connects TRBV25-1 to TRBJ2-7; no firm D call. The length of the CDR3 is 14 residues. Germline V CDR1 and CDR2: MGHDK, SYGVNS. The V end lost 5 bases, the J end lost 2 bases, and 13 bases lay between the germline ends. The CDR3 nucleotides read TGTGCCAGCAGTAAGGCAGGCAAACCCTACGAGCAGTACTTC. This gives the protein CASSKAGKPYEQYF.

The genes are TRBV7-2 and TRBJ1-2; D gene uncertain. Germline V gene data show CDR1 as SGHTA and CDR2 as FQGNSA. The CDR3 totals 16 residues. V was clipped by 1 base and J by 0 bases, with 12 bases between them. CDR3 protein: CASSLDWGSANYGYTF. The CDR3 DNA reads TGTGCCAGCAGCTTAGATTGGGGTTCAGCTAACTATGGCTACACCTTC.